The clone carrying this T cell receptor beta chain came up many times. Antigen unknown. The data stem from a study of early T cells in non-severe SARS-CoV-2 infection. Overall study context: Sequenced bulk RNA came from whole blood that was unsorted, and chains were unpaired.

The CDR3 loop spans 11 amino acids. The V gene lost 6 bases and the J gene lost 5 bases, with 5 bases spanning the gap. The V gene's germline CDR1 is SGHAT and CDR2 FQNNGV. Researchers attached unique molecular identifiers to individual cDNA molecules. TCRdb reprocessed the 5' RACE reads with MiXCR, giving one entry per CDR3 protein. The table lists more than 50,000 distinct CDR3 sequences, about 5.6% of them singletons. General observations from the study: Matching results from VDJdb favored anti-spike CD8 responses, leaving private and CD4 specificities undetected.

The receptor's source is an adult who was a healthcare worker with PCR-confirmed SARS-CoV-2 infection or an uninfected control (not recorded which). Sequenced: whole blood. The chain links TRBV11-2 to TRBJ2-1; D is ambiguous. CDR3 DNA sequence: TGTGCCAGCAGTGGCCACAATGAGCAGTTCTTC. It is translated as CASSGHNEQFF.